This T cell receptor beta chain is drawn from a study of cytomegalovirus exposure and HLA in healthy donors. V shed 0 bases and J shed 2 bases, with 14 bases lying between them. The germline CDR1 and CDR2 sequences are MNHEY and SMNVEV (reference sequence). This CDR3 spans 18 amino acids. 60 Vbeta and 13 Jbeta primers were used in PCR. Sequencing was performed with immunoSEQ multiplex PCR; in TCRdb, only in-frame clones are kept and a portion is missing. The sample shows 150,000 or so clones, 84% of them seen only once. This sequence joins TRBV27 and TRBJ2-6, with D possibly TRBD1 on 5 matching bases. This TCR derives from a boy aged 2 to 10 in good health and CMV-seronegative. Sample: PBMCs. The CDR3 DNA follows: TGTGCCAGCAGTTTATCGATCCCCCAGGGTGCTGGGGCCAACGTCCTGACTTTC. Residues: CASSLSIPQGAGANVLTF.